The T cell receptor (beta chain) under discussion was sequenced for a study of cytotoxic CD8 clonotypes in ibrutinib-treated CLL. T cells were sequenced at a targeted depth of 1 in 200,000 to 1 in 1 million. The protocol was immunoSEQ multiplex PCR, while the TCRdb copy is restricted to in-frame clones and leaves out a portion. This sample has under 200,000 clones, with approximately 80% found just once. Findings and caveats of the study: Rising at ibrutinib response, clonality subsequently fell back toward baseline at progression.

Notes on this clone: Its antigen is unidentified.

From germline, CDR1 is SNHLY and CDR2 FYNNEI. This CDR3 is built from 12 residues. The ends were cut back, 5 bases at V and 8 bases at J, with 12 bases in the middle. The TCR was taken from a human donor with chronic lymphocytic leukemia. Material: PBMCs, obtained after 24 months of ibrutinib treatment. The chain is built from TRBV2 and TRBJ1-2; D perhaps matches TRBD1 (5 bases). In nucleotides, the CDR3 is TGTGCCAGCAGTTTACAGGTCCAGGGCTACACCTTC. Protein: CASSLQVQGYTF. The whole variable domain, remainder taken from reference TRBV2 and TRBJ1-2, is EPEVTQTPSHQVTQMGQEVILRCVPISNHLYFYWYRQILGQKVEFLVSFYNNEISEKSEIFDDQFSVERPDGSNFTLKIRSTKLEDSAMYFCASSLQVQGYTFGSGTRLTVV.